One sample yielded the 14 T cell receptor beta chains listed below, sequenced in a study of vaccination and CD4 T cells after COVID-19. With the Oncomine TCR Beta short-read assay, DNA from cultured CD4+ T cells was sequenced. TCRdb analysed the PCR reads with MiXCR anew, one entry per CDR3 protein. This sample has 7,000 or so distinct CDR3 sequences, with around 50% found just once. As for treatment: roughly 10-day PBMC culture with coronavirus spike peptide pools or control peptides (ViraFEST assay). An unexposed donor provided the CD4+ T cells, which were collected before the COVID-19 pandemic (2011-2018). Antigens for these TCRs are unknown. The sample comprised CD4+ T cells from blood, cultured in vitro. All receptors derive from a human donor in good health.

CDR3 bases: TGTGCCAGCAGCTTGAGGGGAGTGAACACTGAAGCTTTCTTT. Its translation is CASSLRGVNTEAFF. This rearrangement joins TRBV5-4 to TRBJ1-1; maybe TRBD1 (5 bases). The V and J ends lost 1 base and 0 bases respectively, with 7 bases between them. Germline-derived CDR1 and CDR2 are SGHNT and YYREEE (reference sequence). The length of the CDR3 is 14 residues.

This chain connects TRBV6-1 to TRBJ1-3; D is possibly TRBD1 (5 bases). The germline V and J ends were trimmed by 7 bases and 8 bases, with 18 bases remaining between them. This CDR3 comprises 14 residues. CDR1 and CDR2 (germline): MNHNS, SASEGT. The CDR3 sequence is CASKKGLELDTIYF. CDR3 nucleotides: TGTGCCAGCAAAAAGGGGCTGGAGTTGGACACCATATATTTT.

This clonotype was counted only a few times. The chain recombines TRBV7-8 with TRBJ1-1; D is possibly TRBD1 (5 bases). The V gene lost 6 bases and the J gene lost 1 base, with 12 bases spanning the gap. CDR1 is SGHVS and CDR2 is FQNEAQ in the germline V gene. CDR3 size: 14 residues. The CDR3 bases are TGTGCCAGCAGTCGAGGGGTGGCGAACACTGAAGCTTTCTTT. It codes for CASSRGVANTEAFF.

V is TRBV5-4 and J is TRBJ2-5; 11 bases are shared with TRBD2. The CDR3 spans 15 residues. J was trimmed by 4 bases and V by 0 bases; bases with no gene match: 2. CDR1 SGHNT and CDR2 YYREEE come from the germline V gene (reference sequence). The CDR3 spells CASSLELAGVETQYF. CDR3 in DNA: TGTGCCAGCAGCTTGGAACTAGCGGGAGTAGAGACCCAGTACTTC.

The V call is TRBV27, the J call TRBJ2-5, with 9 bases that match TRBD2. Germline loops: CDR1 MNHEY, CDR2 SMNVEV (reference sequence). The CDR3 runs to 18 residues. The V segment lost 6 bases and the J segment 0 bases; nucleotides outside the gene matches: 14. The CDR3 region is CASSPNVWSGGYQETQYF. In DNA, the CDR3 is TGTGCCAGCAGCCCTAACGTTTGGAGCGGGGGGTACCAAGAGACCCAGTACTTC.

The CDR3, as DNA: TGTGCCAGCTCGGCAGGGTCCACCGGGGAGCTGTTTTTT. This sequence encodes CASSAGSTGELFF. The rearrangement joins TRBV2 to TRBJ2-2; a weak D match, TRBD1 (5 bases). Deletions cut 8 bases from V and 4 bases from J, with 11 bases between. The CDR3 runs 13 residues. The V gene's germline CDR1 is SNHLY and CDR2 FYNNEI.

This sequence joins TRBV5-4 and TRBJ2-3; D not resolved. Trimming cost V 1 base and J 1 base, with 4 bases left between them. CDR1 and CDR2 (germline): SGHNT, YYREEE (reference sequence). The CDR3 has 13 amino acids. The CDR3 protein is CASSLRGTDTQYF. In nucleotides, the CDR3 is TGTGCCAGCAGCTTGCGTGGCACAGATACGCAGTATTTT.

This clonotype was seen a single time. The gene calls are TRBV25-1 and TRBJ1-5, with no clear D. Between the trimmed V and J ends, which lost 1 base and 3 bases, there was a span of 7 bases. The germline V gene has CDR1 MGHDK and CDR2 SYGVNS. CDR3 length: 14 residues. In DNA form, the CDR3 reads TGTGCCAGCAGTGAATCGGGGTCCAATCAGCCCCAGCATTTT. Translating it yields CASSESGSNQPQHF.

The chain is built from TRBV6-4 and TRBJ2-1; no clear D gene. The V gene's germline CDR1 is MRHNA and CDR2 SNTAGT. The CDR3 extends over 13 amino acids. Trimming pared 0 bases from V and 6 bases from J, leaving 6 bases between. The CDR3 DNA reads as TGTGCCAGCAGTGACTCCCCTTTCAATGAGCAGTTCTTC. Translating it yields CASSDSPFNEQFF.

This chain uses TRBV11-2 with TRBJ2-7; 7 nucleotides align to TRBD1. Germline trimming cut 5 bases from V and 3 bases from J; bases unmatched to any gene: 4. Germline-derived CDR1 and CDR2 are SGHAT and FQNNGV. The CDR3 spans 13 residues. The CDR3 DNA follows: TGTGCCAGCAGCGGATACAGGGGCTACGAGCAGTACTTC. Its translation is CASSGYRGYEQYF.

This sequence joins TRBV20-1 and TRBJ2-5; D may be TRBD2 (6 bases). V lost 5 bases to trimming and J lost 0 bases, with 16 bases between them. This CDR3 has 15 amino acids. Germline CDR1 and CDR2: DFQATT and SNEGSKA (reference sequence). CDR3 loop: CSAPKERAYQETQYF. CDR3 sequence (DNA): TGCAGTGCTCCTAAGGAGCGGGCCTACCAAGAGACCCAGTACTTC.

CDR3 residues: CASSPWTSGPTYEQYF. As DNA, the CDR3 is TGTGCCAGCAGTCCCTGGACTAGCGGGCCGACCTACGAGCAGTACTTC. The genes are TRBV2 and TRBJ2-7; 11 positions match TRBD2. The CDR3 length is 16 residues. Germline V gene data show CDR1 as SNHLY and CDR2 as FYNNEI. Germline trimming cut 5 bases from V and 2 bases from J; bases unmatched to any gene: 8. The full variable domain, its missing parts supplied by reference TRBV2 and TRBJ2-7, is EPEVTQTPSHQVTQMGQEVILRCVPISNHLYFYWYRQILGQKVEFLVSFYNNEISEKSEIFDDQFSVERPDGSNFTLKIRSTKLEDSAMYFCASSPWTSGPTYEQYFGPGTRLTVT.

This rearrangement joins TRBV7-8 to TRBJ1-1; D is possibly TRBD1 (5 bases). V was clipped by 6 bases and J by 9 bases, with 8 bases between them. The CDR3 contains 10 residues. In germline, CDR1 is SGHVS, CDR2 FQNEAQ. The CDR3 DNA sequence: TGTGCCAGCAGGGGGGGAAAAGCTTTCTTT. As protein: CASRGGKAFF. The variable domain in full, with the rest retrieved from reference TRBV7-8 and TRBJ1-1, is GAGVSQSPRYKVAKRGQDVALRCDPISGHVSLFWYQQALGQGPEFLTYFQNEAQLDKSGLPSDRFFAERPEGSVSTLKIQRTQQEDSAVYLCASRGGKAFFGQGTRLTVV.

This clonotype was counted between two and nine times. This rearrangement joins TRBV10-2 to TRBJ1-2, with a tentative D call TRBD1 (5 bases). This CDR3 region has 13 residues. The V gene lost 4 bases and the J gene lost 4 bases, with 10 bases spanning the gap. Looked up from germline, CDR1 is WSHSY and CDR2 is SAAADI. The CDR3 DNA follows: TGCGCCAGCAGTGGGGGCAGGGCCTATGGCTACACCTTC. Translation: CASSGGRAYGYTF.